Following are 22 T cell receptor beta chains from one sample sequenced in a study of shared clonotypes between healthy human individuals. Measured with immunoSEQ multiplex PCR; TCRdb has only the in-frame clones, and not every one. The sample yields about 770,000 clones, around 77% seen once. The sample consisted of memory CD4+ T cells sorted from blood. The subset was: CD45RA-negative fraction. Every receptor here comes from a woman under 40 in good health.

J is TRBJ1-2 and V is TRBV7-2, with D possibly being TRBD1 (5 bases). V lost 5 bases, J lost 4 bases, and 17 bases lay in between. Germline V gives CDR1 SGHTA, CDR2 FQGNSA. The CDR3 length is 15 residues. In nucleotides, the CDR3 is TGTGCCAGCAGCCCTCAAACGACAGTAGGCTATGGCTACACCTTC. It encodes CASSPQTTVGYGYTF.

Comment on this clone: The same CDR3 also results from other DNA sequences found in this sample. The chain couples TRBV18 to TRBJ1-1; D is unclear. The germline V gene encodes CDR1 KGHSH and CDR2 LQKENI. CDR3 length: 12 residues. V was trimmed by 6 bases and J by 4 bases, leaving 9 bases between them. CDR3 in DNA: TGTGCCAGCTCCCCAGCGGGCACTGAAGCTTTCTTT. This encodes CASSPAGTEAFF.

The count of this clone is one. The chain carries TRBV19 and TRBJ2-7, with D possibly being TRBD2 (6 bases). Germline assignment: CDR1 LNHDA and CDR2 SQIVND (reference sequence). Trimming pared 3 bases from V and 3 bases from J, leaving 12 bases between. CDR3 size: 14 residues. CDR3 bases: TGTGCCAGTAGTATCTGGGGGGACCGCTACGAGCAGTACTTC. Encoded protein: CASSIWGDRYEQYF.

In its sample, this clone was seen a few times. The rearrangement links TRBV2 to TRBJ1-1; D is unclear. Germline CDR1 SNHLY, CDR2 FYNNEI. Trimming removed 3 bases from V and 1 base from J, with 6 bases in between. The CDR3 runs 13 residues. The CDR3 DNA is TGTGCCAGCAGTGATCCAGGGAACACTGAAGCTTTCTTT. Translating gives CASSDPGNTEAFF.

The genes are TRBV6-5 and TRBJ2-5; D is possibly TRBD1 (6 bases). V was pared by 2 bases and J by 7 bases, with 17 bases between. CDR3 length: 15 amino acids. The germline V gene has CDR1 MNHEY and CDR2 SVGAGI. CDR3 in amino acids: CASSYAGAGAVTQYF. The CDR3 DNA sequence: TGTGCCAGCAGTTACGCCGGAGCAGGGGCGGTGACCCAGTACTTC.

J is TRBJ2-2 and V is TRBV18; weak D call: TRBD1 (5 bases). The CDR3 spans 17 residues. Trimming shortened V by 3 bases and J by 3 bases, and 17 bases separated the two germline ends. Germline CDR1 KGHSH, CDR2 LQKENI. CDR3 coding DNA: TGTGCCAGCTCACCCCGACAGACAAACAGACACACCGGGGAGCTGTTTTTT. Translated: CASSPRQTNRHTGELFF.

The rearrangement uses TRBV19 and TRBJ1-4; D is possibly TRBD1 (6 bases). Trimming stripped 4 bases from V and 12 bases from J, with 18 bases between. The CDR3 totals 14 residues. CDR1 is LNHDA and CDR2 is SQIVND in the germline V gene (reference sequence). CDR3 DNA sequence: TGTGCCAGTAGTAGGGACGGGGGGCAACAGGAACTGTTTTTT. This gives the protein CASSRDGGQQELFF.

The chain joins TRBV7-9 to TRBJ2-1, with a weak D call TRBD1 (5 bases). There are 14 residues in the CDR3. V dropped 7 bases and J dropped 1 base, with 11 bases sitting between them. Germline CDR1 SEHNR, CDR2 FQNEAQ (reference sequence). CDR3 sequence reads: CASTYQGSYNEQFF. CDR3 DNA: TGTGCCAGCACCTATCAGGGTTCCTACAATGAGCAGTTCTTC.

This clone came up once. The rearrangement links TRBV5-8 to TRBJ1-5; D unresolved. The CDR3 spans 12 residues. The germline V gene encodes CDR1 SGHTS and CDR2 YDEGEE. Trimming removed 1 base from V and 6 bases from J, with 5 bases in between. This chain's CDR3 is CASSLSGQPQHF. CDR3 sequence (DNA): TGTGCCAGCAGCTTGTCCGGTCAGCCCCAGCATTTT.

Only a few counts were recorded for this clone. Given a much more abundant clone one base away, this may be a read error. Other nucleotide sequences in the sample specify the same CDR3. The V and J genes are TRBV5-1 and TRBJ2-1; 7 bases are a match to TRBD2. V trimming: 4 bases; J trimming: 0 bases; junction bases outside the gene matches: 4. From germline, CDR1 is SGHRS and CDR2 YFSETQ. The CDR3 has 15 amino acids. The CDR3 DNA is TGCGCCAGCAGCCTGTCTAGCGGCTCCTACAATGAGCAGTTCTTC. Protein sequence: CASSLSSGSYNEQFF.

This clone was counted a few times. The rearrangement joins TRBV5-1 to TRBJ1-1; D gene ambiguous. Germline V gene lookup returns CDR1 SGHRS and CDR2 YFSETQ. The CDR3 runs 12 residues. V was cut by 9 bases and J by 1 base, with 10 bases left in between. In DNA form, the CDR3 reads TGCGCCACCTCGGACGGGAACACTGAAGCTTTCTTT. The encoded protein is CATSDGNTEAFF.

The V gene is TRBV7-7, the J gene TRBJ2-1; 8 positions agree with TRBD1. V lost 4 bases and J lost 0; bases outside the gene matches: 2. Germline V gene lookup returns CDR1 SSHAT and CDR2 FNYEAQ (reference sequence). CDR3 size: 15 residues. CDR3 in amino acids: CASSWQGASYNEQFF. CDR3 in DNA: TGTGCCAGCAGCTGGCAGGGGGCCTCCTACAATGAGCAGTTCTTC.

This chain joins TRBV7-7 and TRBJ2-1; 7 bases align to TRBD2. The CDR3 sequence is 16 residues long. Germline V gene lookup returns CDR1 SSHAT and CDR2 FNYEAQ (reference sequence). Trimming removed 2 bases from V and 6 bases from J; junction bases left unmatched: 10. CDR3 sequence (DNA): TGTGCCAGCAGCTTACTATTCTCAGCGGGATTCAATGAGCAGTTCTTC. This encodes CASSLLFSAGFNEQFF. Supplemented by reference TRBV7-7 and TRBJ2-1, the full variable domain reads GAGVSQSPRYKVTKRGQDVTLRCDPISSHATLYWYQQALGQGPEFLTYFNYEAQPDKSGLPSDRFSAERPEGSISTLTIQRTEQRDSAMYRCASSLLFSAGFNEQFFGPGTRLTVL.

The table lists this clone with a few counts. The V and J genes are TRBV2 and TRBJ1-5; D is perhaps TRBD1 (5 bases). In germline, CDR1 is SNHLY, CDR2 FYNNEI. The CDR3 has 14 amino acids. The V end lost 8 bases, the J end lost 0 bases, and 11 bases lay between the germline ends. CDR3 sequence (DNA): TGTGCCAGCGCGGGGGGGGATAGCAATCAGCCCCAGCATTTT. Protein product: CASAGGDSNQPQHF.

CDR3 coding DNA: TGTGCCAGCAGTTACTCCACTAGCGGGAGTGGAGATGAGCAGTTCTTC. This sequence encodes CASSYSTSGSGDEQFF. This chain joins TRBV6-6 and TRBJ2-1; 11 positions agree with TRBD2. V shed 0 bases, J shed 8 bases, and the junction held 6 bases outside the gene matches. This CDR3 contains 16 residues. Per the germline V gene, CDR1 is MNHNY and CDR2 is SVGAGI (reference sequence).

V usage is TRBV5-1 and J usage is TRBJ2-1, with 8 bases aligning to TRBD1. The CDR3 sequence is 15 residues long. Germline CDR1 SGHRS, CDR2 YFSETQ. V was clipped by 4 bases and J by 4 bases; unmatched bases: 7. The CDR3 sequence is CASSQDRAEYNEQFF. The CDR3 DNA is TGCGCCAGCAGCCAGGACAGGGCGGAGTACAATGAGCAGTTCTTC.

The gene calls are TRBV7-3 and TRBJ2-1; 7 bases are shared with TRBD1. V lost 6 bases to trimming and J lost 10 bases; unmatched junction nucleotides: 9. The CDR3 consists of 13 residues. Germline assignment: CDR1 SGHTA and CDR2 FQGTGA. Here the CDR3 reads CASRKTGSNEQFF. DNA for the CDR3: TGTGCCAGCAGGAAGACAGGGTCTAACGAGCAGTTCTTC.

This clone was seen only a few times. The CDR3 protein is CASSELRGLEQYF. The CDR3 DNA reads as TGTGCCAGCAGTGAACTAAGGGGTCTCGAGCAGTACTTC. The chain recombines TRBV6-1 with TRBJ2-7; possible D gene TRBD1, 5 bases. Germline loops: CDR1 MNHNS, CDR2 SASEGT. V was pared by 2 bases and J by 6 bases, with 11 bases between. This CDR3 is 13 amino acids long.

The chain links TRBV6-4 to TRBJ2-1; D is ambiguous. The V end lost 6 bases, the J end lost 2 bases, and 17 bases lay between the germline ends. Looked up from germline, CDR1 is MRHNA and CDR2 is SNTAGT. CDR3 length: 16 amino acids. The CDR3 DNA reads as TGTGCCAGCAGCTGGGCCCCATTAGGGCCCTACAATGAGCAGTTCTTC. Protein product: CASSWAPLGPYNEQFF.

The J gene is TRBJ2-5, the V gene TRBV5-1, with a tentative D call TRBD1 (6 bases). Matching the DNA end better, TRBJ2-7 makes the J call doubtful. Germline V gives CDR1 SGHRS, CDR2 YFSETQ. The CDR3 consists of 15 residues. CDR3 residues: CASKSRSGAINEQYF. DNA of the CDR3: TGCGCCAGCAAATCTCGTTCAGGGGCTATCAACGAGCAGTACTTC.

The chain employs TRBV11-2 and TRBJ2-1; the match to TRBD2 covers 9 bases. V was clipped by 4 bases and J by 10 bases; unmatched bases: 11. Per germline, CDR1 SGHAT and CDR2 FQNNGV. This CDR3 is built from 15 residues. CDR3 nucleotide sequence: TGTGCCAGCAGCTCACCTATCCGAGGACTAGCGGAGCAGTTCTTC. It codes for CASSSPIRGLAEQFF. The full variable domain, with the rest looked up from reference TRBV11-2 and TRBJ2-1, is EAGVAQSPRYKIIEKRQSVAFWCNPISGHATLYWYQQILGQGPKLLIQFQNNGVVDDSQLPKDRFSAERLKGVDSTLKIQPAKLEDSAVYLCASSSPIRGLAEQFFGPGTRLTVL.

The chain is built from TRBV19 and TRBJ2-5; D tentatively fits TRBD1 or TRBD2 (9 bases each). Germline V gene lookup returns CDR1 LNHDA and CDR2 SQIVND (reference sequence). Trimming removed 3 bases from V and 4 bases from J, with 21 bases in between. The CDR3 runs to 17 residues. The CDR3: CASSIGQGTAGGETQYF. The CDR3 coding sequence is TGTGCCAGTAGTATCGGACAGGGGACAGCGGGAGGAGAGACCCAGTACTTC.